These 22 T cell receptor beta chains share one sample of origin, sequenced in a study of type 1 regulatory T cells. Their antigens are not known. One entry per CDR3 protein, called by TCRdb with MiXCR from the reads. The sample records roughly 62,000 distinct CDR3 sequences, approximately 67% being singletons. Sequenced material: cultured non-Tr1 T cells, either the whole culture or a sorted T cell fraction (not recorded which). These TCRs come from a human donor in good health.

The rearrangement links TRBV7-2 to TRBJ2-5, with 12 bases that match TRBD1. J gave up 6 bases and V 6 bases, and 5 bases lay outside the gene matches. There are 14 residues in the CDR3. In germline, CDR1 is SGHTA, CDR2 FQGNSA. CDR3 sequence reads: CASSPGQGAKTQYF. The CDR3 coding sequence is TGTGCCAGCAGTCCGGGACAGGGGGCAAAGACCCAGTACTTC.

This clonotype was counted at least ten times. V gene TRBV10-3 combines with J gene TRBJ1-6, with D perhaps matching TRBD1 (6 bases). The CDR3 spans 16 residues. The ends were cut back, 2 bases at V and 7 bases at J, with 15 bases in the middle. CDR1 is ENHRY, CDR2 SYGVKD, per germline. CDR3 in amino acids: CAISETGSGWNSPLHF. The CDR3, as DNA: TGTGCCATCAGTGAGACAGGGTCCGGATGGAATTCACCCCTCCACTTT.

The rearrangement links TRBV2 to TRBJ2-4; D tentatively reads TRBD1 or TRBD2 (5 bases each). The CDR3 runs to 17 residues. In germline, CDR1 is SNHLY, CDR2 FYNNEI. V was trimmed by 0 bases and J by 3 bases, leaving 15 bases between them. The CDR3 bases are TGTGCCAGCAGTGAAGCGTCCGGGACGGTAAACAAAAACATTCAGTACTTC. Protein: CASSEASGTVNKNIQYF.

This rearrangement joins TRBV4-1 to TRBJ2-7; D unresolved. With 2 bases removed from V and 1 base from J, the gap between germline ends came to 12 bases. This CDR3 is 15 amino acids long. The germline V gene has CDR1 MGHRA and CDR2 YSYEKL. This CDR3 reads CASSQSPGGSYEQYF. Here the CDR3 DNA reads TGCGCCAGCAGCCAAAGTCCGGGTGGTTCCTACGAGCAGTACTTC.

CDR3: CATRDSRLETQYF. The CDR3 DNA follows: TGTGCCACCAGGGATTCTCGTTTAGAGACCCAGTACTTC. The chain employs TRBV15 and TRBJ2-5; D is unclear. Germline loops: CDR1 LNHNV, CDR2 YYDKDF (reference sequence). The CDR3 has 13 amino acids. V was trimmed by 6 bases and J by 4 bases, leaving 12 bases between them.

The CDR3 sequence is CASSHRGVSYNEQFF. Here the CDR3 DNA reads TGTGCCAGCAGCCACAGGGGAGTCTCCTACAATGAGCAGTTCTTC. The gene calls are TRBV13 and TRBJ2-1; 7 nucleotides align to TRBD1. Germline CDR1 reads PRHDT; CDR2 reads FYEKMQ (reference sequence). This CDR3 is built from 15 residues. J lost 0 bases, V lost 5 bases, and 4 bases had no gene match.

This clonotype was seen a few times. The rearrangement links TRBV12-3 or TRBV12-4 to TRBJ2-5, with D unresolved. The CDR3 has 14 residues. V was shortened by 1 base and J by 5 bases, with 11 bases between the two germline ends. In DNA form, the CDR3 reads TGTGCCAGCAGTTTAGAAGGAGTCGAGGAGACCCAGTACTTC. Translating it yields CASSLEGVEETQYF.

This chain links TRBV7-2 with TRBJ2-2; tentative D call: TRBD2 (5 bases). Germline assignment: CDR1 SGHTA and CDR2 FQGNSA. This CDR3 spans 13 amino acids. Deletions cut 6 bases from V and 4 bases from J, with 9 bases between. As DNA, the CDR3 is TGTGCCAGCAGTCGGGATCCCACCGGGGAGCTGTTTTTT. Encoded protein: CASSRDPTGELFF.

This clonotype is labeled medium-sized. The rearrangement uses TRBV20-1 and TRBJ2-1, with D perhaps matching TRBD2 (5 bases). The CDR3 spans 12 residues. The ends were cut back, 5 bases at V and 5 bases at J, with 10 bases in the middle. Germline lookup yields CDR1 DFQATT and CDR2 SNEGSKA (reference sequence). The CDR3 DNA reads as TGCAGTGCTCCCGGACTGAACAATGAGCAGTTCTTC. This translates into CSAPGLNNEQFF.

This clonotype is judged medium-sized. V usage is TRBV7-2 and J usage is TRBJ2-7; D not resolved. V lost 1 base and J lost 0, with 10 bases in between. The CDR3 sequence is 15 residues long. Germline V gene sequence: CDR1 SGHTA, CDR2 FQGNSA. The DNA of the CDR3 is TGTGCCAGCAGCTTAGGCGTTCTGGACTCCTACGAGCAGTACTTC. It encodes CASSLGVLDSYEQYF.

This clonotype was recorded only once. The chain links TRBV3-1 to TRBJ2-5; perhaps TRBD1 as D (7 bases). The CDR3 has 14 amino acids. The V gene lost 6 bases and the J gene lost 5 bases, with 16 bases spanning the gap. The germline gives CDR1 LGHDT, CDR2 YNNKEL (reference sequence). CDR3 sequence reads: CASRRRGLQETQYF. The CDR3 DNA reads TGTGCCAGCAGGAGGAGGGGGCTGCAGGAGACCCAGTACTTC.

This clonotype appeared a few times. The chain carries TRBV12-3 or TRBV12-4 and TRBJ1-1, with D possibly being TRBD1 (6 bases). The CDR3 totals 13 residues. V was shortened by 1 base and J by 12 bases, with 15 bases between the two germline ends. CDR3 coding DNA: TGTGCCAGCAGTTTAGGAGGGGGGCGGGATACTTTCTTT. It encodes CASSLGGGRDTFF.

The chain carries TRBV7-3 and TRBJ2-1, with a possible D match to TRBD2 (6 bases). Germline-derived CDR1 and CDR2 are SGHTA and FQGTGA. V was trimmed by 1 base and J by 9 bases, leaving 16 bases between them. The CDR3 runs 15 residues. Here the CDR3 DNA reads TGTGCCAGCAGCTTAAACCCCCTAGTCGGGGGTGAGCAGTTCTTC. It specifies CASSLNPLVGGEQFF.

The chain uses TRBV9 and TRBJ2-7, with 7 bases that match TRBD1. The length of the CDR3 is 16 residues. V dropped 9 bases and J dropped 5; count of bases not matched to a gene: 20. Germline lookup yields CDR1 SGDLS and CDR2 YYNGEE. The CDR3 region is CANKRGGQRCGHEQYF. The CDR3 DNA follows: TGTGCCAACAAGCGTGGGGGACAGCGATGCGGCCACGAGCAGTACTTC.

The rearrangement uses TRBV27 and TRBJ2-7; TRBD2 matches at 7 bases. This CDR3 has 16 amino acids. Unmatched junction bases numbered 16, after V lost 6 bases and J lost 5 bases. Germline V gives CDR1 MNHEY, CDR2 SMNVEV (reference sequence). CDR3 coding DNA: TGTGCCAGCAGACGTTCTAGCGGAGTGGGGTTTAACGAGCAGTACTTC. It encodes CASRRSSGVGFNEQYF.

This chain joins TRBV6-1 and TRBJ2-7; the match to TRBD1 covers 8 bases. V lost 3 bases and J lost 5; bases outside the gene matches: 9. Germline assignment: CDR1 MNHNS and CDR2 SASEGT. The CDR3 runs to 15 residues. CDR3 DNA sequence: TGTGCCAGCAGTGATAGTTGGCAGGGGGCCGACGAGCAGTACTTC. This sequence encodes CASSDSWQGADEQYF.

This clonotype was counted a few times. This CDR3 is CATSDGRGGNTIYF. The CDR3, as DNA: TGTGCCACCAGTGACGGAAGGGGTGGAAACACCATATATTTT. This chain joins TRBV24-1 and TRBJ1-3; perhaps TRBD1 as D (5 bases). This CDR3 spans 14 amino acids. The germline V gene has CDR1 KGHDR and CDR2 SFDVKD. Trimming left V 4 bases short and J 3 bases short, with 9 bases between.

This chain joins TRBV2 and TRBJ1-6; a possible D gene is TRBD1 (6 bases). The CDR3 spans 14 residues. The germline CDR1 and CDR2 sequences are SNHLY and FYNNEI. Trimming left V 2 bases short and J 10 bases short, with 12 bases between. The CDR3 here is CASSERGNGSPLHF. DNA for the CDR3: TGTGCCAGCAGTGAAAGGGGGAATGGATCACCCCTCCACTTT.

The V call is TRBV20-1, the J call TRBJ1-4; the D is unclear. Germline V gives CDR1 DFQATT, CDR2 SNEGSKA (reference sequence). V lost 0 bases and J lost 2, with 13 bases in between. The length of the CDR3 is 16 residues. Here the CDR3 DNA reads TGCAGTGCTAGAGATGGCGCCGGGAGGACTAATGAAAAACTGTTTTTT. This translates into CSARDGAGRTNEKLFF.

This chain links TRBV6-2 or TRBV6-3 with TRBJ2-7; 14 bases match TRBD2. Germline V gives CDR1 MNHEY, CDR2 SVGEGT. The junction had 12 bases not matched to a gene; V was cut back by 7 bases and J by 1 base. The CDR3 runs 18 residues. The CDR3 reads CASTTPGLAGDRSYEQYF. The CDR3 DNA is TGTGCCAGCACTACGCCGGGACTAGCGGGAGATCGGTCCTACGAGCAGTACTTC.

The gene calls are TRBV20-1 and TRBJ2-1; possible D gene TRBD1, 6 bases. V was trimmed by 7 bases and J by 2 bases, leaving 9 bases between them. The CDR3 is made up of 12 amino acids. CDR1 is DFQATT and CDR2 is SNEGSKA in the germline V gene (reference sequence). CDR3 residues: CSVKGAYNEQFF. CDR3 nucleotides: TGCAGTGTTAAGGGGGCCTACAATGAGCAGTTCTTC.

The chain carries TRBV25-1 and TRBJ1-2, with TRBD1 identical over 12 bases. V lost 3 bases and J lost 7; bases outside the gene matches: 3. Germline CDR1 MGHDK, CDR2 SYGVNS. The CDR3 has 14 residues. The CDR3 sequence: CASSDPGQGAGYTF. For the CDR3, the DNA is TGTGCCAGCAGTGACCCGGGACAGGGGGCTGGCTACACCTTC.